This T cell receptor beta chain originates from a study of blood T cells in healthy people across ages. A J-beta primer mix and a sample-barcoded 5' primer were used in a second PCR of roughly 6 to 11 cycles. A single record per CDR3 protein comes from TCRdb applying MiXCR to the 5' RACE reads. The sample lists roughly 930,000 distinct CDR3 sequences, roughly 52% occurring once. Samples each yielded at least 5.5 micrograms of total RNA. Study-level points and caveats: When set beside aged donors, long-lived donors presented more naive CD4+ cells and higher diversity.

This clonotype was counted a few times. Its cognate antigen is unknown. Unmatched junction bases numbered 5, after V lost 6 bases and J lost 5 bases. Germline V gives CDR1 MGHDK, CDR2 SYGVNS. This CDR3 region has 14 residues. The sample was blood. This sequence originates from a man younger than 45 in good health. V and J are TRBV25-1 and TRBJ1-1, with 11 bases identical to TRBD1. As DNA, the CDR3 is TGTGCCAGCAGCCCGGACAGGGGGCGAACTGAAGCTTTCTTT. This encodes CASSPDRGRTEAFF.